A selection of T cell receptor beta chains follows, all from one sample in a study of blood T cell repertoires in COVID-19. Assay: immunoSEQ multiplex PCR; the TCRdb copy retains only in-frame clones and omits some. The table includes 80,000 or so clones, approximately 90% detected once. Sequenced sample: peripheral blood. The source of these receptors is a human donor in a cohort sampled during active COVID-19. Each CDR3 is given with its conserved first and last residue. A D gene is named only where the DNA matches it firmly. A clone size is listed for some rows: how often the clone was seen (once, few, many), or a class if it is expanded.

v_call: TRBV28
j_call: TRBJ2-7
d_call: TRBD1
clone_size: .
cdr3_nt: TGTGCCAGCAGTAGCCCGGGACAGGGGAACTACGAGCAGTACTTC
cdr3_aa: CASSSPGQGNYEQYF

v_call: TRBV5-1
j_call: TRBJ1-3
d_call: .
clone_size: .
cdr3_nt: TGCGCCAGCAGCCCCGGCGGGGACTCTGGAAACACCATATATTTT
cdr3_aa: CASSPGGDSGNTIYF

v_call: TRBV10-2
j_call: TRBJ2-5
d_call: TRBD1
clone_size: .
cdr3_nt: TGCGCCAGCAACACCGGGACAGGGTGGGGGGAGACCCAGTACTTC
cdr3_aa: CASNTGTGWGETQYF

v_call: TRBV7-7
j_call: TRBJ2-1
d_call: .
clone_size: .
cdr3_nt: TGTGCCAGCAGCCGGTACAATGAGCAGTTCTTC
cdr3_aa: CASSRYNEQFF

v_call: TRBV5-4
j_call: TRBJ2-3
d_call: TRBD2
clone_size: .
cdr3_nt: TGTGCCAGCAGCCCTAACCCTAGCGGGGGGTCTCGCATGGATACGCAGTATTTT
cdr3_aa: CASSPNPSGGSRMDTQYF

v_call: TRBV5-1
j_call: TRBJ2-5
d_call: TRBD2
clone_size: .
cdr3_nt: TGCGCCAGCAGCTTGCCCGGGGGGGGAGAGACCCAGTACTTC
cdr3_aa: CASSLPGGGETQYF

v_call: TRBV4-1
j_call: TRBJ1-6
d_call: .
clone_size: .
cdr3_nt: TGCGCCAGCAGCCAAACACAGGGTGGTAATTCACCCCTCCACTTT
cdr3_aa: CASSQTQGGNSPLHF

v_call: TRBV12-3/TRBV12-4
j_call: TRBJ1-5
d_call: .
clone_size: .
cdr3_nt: TGTGCCAGCAGTCAGGGAAATCAGCCCCAGCATTTT
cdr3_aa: CASSQGNQPQHF

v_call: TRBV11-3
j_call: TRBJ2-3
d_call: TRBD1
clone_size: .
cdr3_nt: TGTGCCAGCAGCTCTGGACAGGGGGCCCCAGATACGCAGTATTTT
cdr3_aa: CASSSGQGAPDTQYF

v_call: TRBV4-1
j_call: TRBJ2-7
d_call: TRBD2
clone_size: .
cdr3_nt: TGCGCCAGCAGCCAAGATCAGGGACTAGGCCGGTCTCAGCAGTACTTC
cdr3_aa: CASSQDQGLGRSQQYF

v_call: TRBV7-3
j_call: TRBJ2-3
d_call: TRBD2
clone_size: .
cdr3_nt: TGTGCCAGCAGCTTACATCCCCCAAGCGGGGGGCGAGATACGCAGTATTTT
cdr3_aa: CASSLHPPSGGRDTQYF

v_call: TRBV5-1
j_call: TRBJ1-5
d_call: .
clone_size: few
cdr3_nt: TGCGCCAGCAGCTTGAATGGAGGAGGCGAACAGCCCCAGCATTTT
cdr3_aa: CASSLNGGGEQPQHF

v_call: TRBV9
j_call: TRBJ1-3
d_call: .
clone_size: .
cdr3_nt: TGTGCCAGCAGCCTCAAAATGGCGGGTACTGGAAACACCATATATTTT
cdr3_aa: CASSLKMAGTGNTIYF

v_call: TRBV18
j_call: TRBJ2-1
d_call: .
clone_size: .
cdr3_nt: TGTGCCAGCTCACCACCGTGGGAGGCTGAGCAGTTCTTC
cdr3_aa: CASSPPWEAEQFF

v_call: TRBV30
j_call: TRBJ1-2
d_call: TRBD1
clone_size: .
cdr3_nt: TGTGCCTGGAACCGGGACAGGGAGTTTGTGGGCTACACCTTC
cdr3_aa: CAWNRDREFVGYTF

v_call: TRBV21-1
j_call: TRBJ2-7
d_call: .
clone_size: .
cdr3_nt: TGTGCCAGCAGCAAAAACAGGGACTATCCCTACGAGCAGTACTTC
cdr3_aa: CASSKNRDYPYEQYF

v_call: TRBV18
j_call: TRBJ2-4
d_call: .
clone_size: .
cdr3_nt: TGTGCCAGCTCACCAGAAAACGGGAAAAACATTCAGTACTTC
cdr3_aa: CASSPENGKNIQYF

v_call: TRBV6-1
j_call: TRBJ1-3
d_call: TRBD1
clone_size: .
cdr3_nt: TGTGCCAGCAGTGAAATTGACAGGGGGTCCGGAAACACCATATATTTT
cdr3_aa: CASSEIDRGSGNTIYF

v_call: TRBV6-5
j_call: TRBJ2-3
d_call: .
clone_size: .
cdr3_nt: TGTGCCAGCAGTCTGCTAGTGACAGATACGCAGTATTTT
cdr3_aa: CASSLLVTDTQYF

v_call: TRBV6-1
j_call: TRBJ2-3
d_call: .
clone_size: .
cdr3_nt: TGTGCCAGCAGTGAATCAACAGGTCCCCGGCGATATTTT
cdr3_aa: CASSESTGPRRYF

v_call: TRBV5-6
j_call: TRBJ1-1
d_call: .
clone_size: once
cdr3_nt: TGTGCCAGCAGCTTGGCCGACAGGTACACTGAAGCTTTCTTT
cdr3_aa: CASSLADRYTEAFF

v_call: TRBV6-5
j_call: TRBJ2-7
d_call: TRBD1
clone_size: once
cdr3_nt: TGTGCCAGCAGTCAGACAGGGGCCAGCGAGCAGTACTTC
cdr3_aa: CASSQTGASEQYF

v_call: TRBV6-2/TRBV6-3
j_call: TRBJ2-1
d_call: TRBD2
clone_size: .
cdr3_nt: TGTGCCAGCAGTTATTCGCCTAGCGGGAGCTACGGCTACAATGAGCAGTTCTTC
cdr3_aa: CASSYSPSGSYGYNEQFF

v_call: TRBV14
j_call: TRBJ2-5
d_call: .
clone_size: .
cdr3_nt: TGTGCCAGCAGCCTTTCCTGGACATTCCAAGAGACCCAGTACTTC
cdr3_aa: CASSLSWTFQETQYF

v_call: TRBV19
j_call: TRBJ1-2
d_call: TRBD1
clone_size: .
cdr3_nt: TGTGCCAGTAGTATTCAGGGGGCCGTATCTAACTATGGCTACACCTTC
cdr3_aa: CASSIQGAVSNYGYTF

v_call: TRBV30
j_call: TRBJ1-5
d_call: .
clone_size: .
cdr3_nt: TGTGCCTCTGGGGTCGGGGAAGGGCCCCAGCATTTT
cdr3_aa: CASGVGEGPQHF

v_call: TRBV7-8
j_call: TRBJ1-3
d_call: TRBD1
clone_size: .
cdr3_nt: TGTGCCAGCAGCCCACGGGACAGTAAGAACTTCGGGAACACCATATATTTT
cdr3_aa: CASSPRDSKNFGNTIYF

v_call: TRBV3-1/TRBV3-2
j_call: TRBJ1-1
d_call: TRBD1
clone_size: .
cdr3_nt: TGTGCCAGCAGCCAAGCGCGACAGGGGTCTCGCCCTGAAGCTTTCTTT
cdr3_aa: CASSQARQGSRPEAFF

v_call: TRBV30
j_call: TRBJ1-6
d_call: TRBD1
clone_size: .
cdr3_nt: TGTGCCTGGAGTGCGACAGGGCGGAATTCACCCCTCCACTTT
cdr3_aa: CAWSATGRNSPLHF

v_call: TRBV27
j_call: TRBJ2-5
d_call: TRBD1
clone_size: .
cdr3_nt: TGTGCCAGCAGTTTATCCCGGACAGGCGGCCAAGAGACCCAGTACTTC
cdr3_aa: CASSLSRTGGQETQYF

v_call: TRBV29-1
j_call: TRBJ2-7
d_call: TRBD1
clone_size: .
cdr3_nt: TGCAGCTCCCGGGACAGAGGGTTCGAGCAGTACTTC
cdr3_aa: CSSRDRGFEQYF

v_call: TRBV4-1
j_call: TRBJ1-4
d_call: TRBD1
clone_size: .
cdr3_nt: TGCGCCAGCAGCCAACGAGACAGGGGCGGTGAAAAACTGTTTTTT
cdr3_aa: CASSQRDRGGEKLFF

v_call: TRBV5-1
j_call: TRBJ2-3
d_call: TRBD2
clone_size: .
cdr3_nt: TGCGCCAGCAGCGAGGGACTAGCGGGAGGCTGGGCAGATACGCAGTATTTT
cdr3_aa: CASSEGLAGGWADTQYF

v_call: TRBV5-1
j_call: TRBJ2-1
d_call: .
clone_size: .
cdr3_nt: TGCGCCAGCAGAGCCGAACGGGGAGGCACGCAGTTCTTC
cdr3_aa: CASRAERGGTQFF

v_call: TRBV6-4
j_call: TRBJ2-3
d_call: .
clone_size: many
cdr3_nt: TGTGCCAGCAGCGAAATAGCTGGGGGCGGAGCAGATACGCAGTATTTT
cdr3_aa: CASSEIAGGGADTQYF

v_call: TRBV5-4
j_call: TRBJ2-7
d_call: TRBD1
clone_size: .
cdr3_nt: TGTGCCAGCAGCTCGGGACAGGGGGCGAACGAGCAGTACTTC
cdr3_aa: CASSSGQGANEQYF

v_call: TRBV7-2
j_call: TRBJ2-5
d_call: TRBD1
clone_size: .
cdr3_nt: TGTGCCAGCAGCCCACGACAGGGAAAAGAGACCCAGTACTTC
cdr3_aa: CASSPRQGKETQYF

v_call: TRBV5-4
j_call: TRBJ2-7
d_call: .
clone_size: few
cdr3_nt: TGTGCCAGCAGCCCCTCAACTGGGCAGCAGTACGAGCAGTACTTC
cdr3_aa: CASSPSTGQQYEQYF

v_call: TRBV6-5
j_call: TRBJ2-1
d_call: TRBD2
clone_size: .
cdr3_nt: TGTGCCAGCAGCAGACTAGCGGGAGGGAGCAATGAGCAGTTCTTC
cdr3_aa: CASSRLAGGSNEQFF

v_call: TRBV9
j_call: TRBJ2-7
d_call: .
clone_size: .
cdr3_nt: TGTGCCAGCAGCACGCAGACCACTACCAGCCTTTACGAGCAGTACTTC
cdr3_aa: CASSTQTTTSLYEQYF

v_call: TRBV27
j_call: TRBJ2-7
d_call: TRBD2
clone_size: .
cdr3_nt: TGTGCCAGCAGTTTAGCGTCTAGCGGGACCTACGAGCAGTACTTC
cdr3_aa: CASSLASSGTYEQYF

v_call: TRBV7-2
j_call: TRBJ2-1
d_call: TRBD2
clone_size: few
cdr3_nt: TGTGCCAGCAGCGCCCAAGCGGGGGGGCCCCCCTACAATGAGCAGTTCTTC
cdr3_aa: CASSAQAGGPPYNEQFF

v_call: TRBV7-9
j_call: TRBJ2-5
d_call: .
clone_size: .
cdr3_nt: TGTGCCAGCAGCCCATCCGCCGGGACAATCCACCAAGAGACCCAGTACTTC
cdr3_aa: CASSPSAGTIHQETQYF